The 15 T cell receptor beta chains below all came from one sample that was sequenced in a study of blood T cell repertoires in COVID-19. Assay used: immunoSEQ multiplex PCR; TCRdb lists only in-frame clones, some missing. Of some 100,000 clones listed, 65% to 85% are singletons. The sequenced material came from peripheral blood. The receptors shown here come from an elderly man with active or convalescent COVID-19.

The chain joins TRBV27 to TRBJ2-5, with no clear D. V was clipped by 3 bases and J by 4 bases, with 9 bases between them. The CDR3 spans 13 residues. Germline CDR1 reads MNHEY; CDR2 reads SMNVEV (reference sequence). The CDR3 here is CASSFYPRETQYF. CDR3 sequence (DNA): TGTGCCAGCAGTTTTTACCCCAGAGAGACCCAGTACTTC.

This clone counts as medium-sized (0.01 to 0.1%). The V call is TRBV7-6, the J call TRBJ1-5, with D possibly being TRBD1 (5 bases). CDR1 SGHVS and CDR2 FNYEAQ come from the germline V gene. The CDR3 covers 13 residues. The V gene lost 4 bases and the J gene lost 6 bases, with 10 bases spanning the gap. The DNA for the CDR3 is TGTGCCAGCAGCTCGGGGGGTTCTCAGCCCCAGCATTTT. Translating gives CASSSGGSQPQHF.

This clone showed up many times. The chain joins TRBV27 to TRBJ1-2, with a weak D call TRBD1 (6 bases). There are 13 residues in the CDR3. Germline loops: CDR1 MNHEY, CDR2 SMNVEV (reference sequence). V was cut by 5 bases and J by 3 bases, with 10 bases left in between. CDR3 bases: TGTGCCAGCAGTGCGGGGGGCTACTATGGCTACACCTTC. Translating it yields CASSAGGYYGYTF.

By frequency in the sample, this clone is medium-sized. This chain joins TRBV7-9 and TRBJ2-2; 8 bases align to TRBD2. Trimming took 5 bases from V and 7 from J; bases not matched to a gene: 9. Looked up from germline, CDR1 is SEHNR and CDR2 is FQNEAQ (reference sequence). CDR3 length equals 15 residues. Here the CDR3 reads CASSDTGLDYGELFF. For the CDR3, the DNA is TGTGCCAGCAGCGACACGGGACTAGATTACGGGGAGCTGTTTTTT.

The CDR3 sequence: CASRPTGANSPLHF. CDR3 in DNA: TGTGCCAGCAGGCCGACAGGGGCTAATTCACCCCTCCACTTT. The chain employs TRBV6-6 and TRBJ1-6; 8 bases are a match to TRBD1. CDR3 size: 14 residues. J was trimmed by 6 bases and V by 6 bases; bases with no gene match: 4. Germline CDR1 and CDR2: MNHNY and SVGAGI (reference sequence).

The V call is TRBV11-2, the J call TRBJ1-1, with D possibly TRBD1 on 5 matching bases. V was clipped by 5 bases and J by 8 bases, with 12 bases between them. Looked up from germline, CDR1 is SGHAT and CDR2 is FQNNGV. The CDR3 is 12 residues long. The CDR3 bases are TGTGCCAGCAGCCCTTGGACAACAGAAGCTTTCTTT. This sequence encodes CASSPWTTEAFF.

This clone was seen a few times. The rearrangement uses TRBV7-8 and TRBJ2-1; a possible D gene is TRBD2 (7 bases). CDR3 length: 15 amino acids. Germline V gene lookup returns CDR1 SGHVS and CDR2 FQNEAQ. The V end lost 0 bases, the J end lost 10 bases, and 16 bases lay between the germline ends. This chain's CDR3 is CASSLARGPGGEQFF. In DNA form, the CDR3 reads TGTGCCAGCAGCTTAGCGCGGGGGCCGGGGGGCGAGCAGTTCTTC. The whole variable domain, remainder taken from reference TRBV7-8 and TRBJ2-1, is GAGVSQSPRYKVAKRGQDVALRCDPISGHVSLFWYQQALGQGPEFLTYFQNEAQLDKSGLPSDRFFAERPEGSVSTLKIQRTQQEDSAVYLCASSLARGPGGEQFFGPGTRLTVL.

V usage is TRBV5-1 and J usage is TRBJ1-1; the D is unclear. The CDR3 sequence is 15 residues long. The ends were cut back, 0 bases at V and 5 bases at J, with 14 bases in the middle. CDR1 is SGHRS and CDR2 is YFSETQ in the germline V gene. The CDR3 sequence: CASSLGGPFGTEAFF. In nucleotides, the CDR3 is TGCGCCAGCAGCTTGGGAGGGCCATTCGGAACTGAAGCTTTCTTT. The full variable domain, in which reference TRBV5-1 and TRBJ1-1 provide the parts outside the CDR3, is KAGVTQTPRYLIKTRGQQVTLSCSPISGHRSVSWYQQTPGQGLQFLFEYFSETQRNKGNFPGRFSGRQFSNSRSEMNVSTLELGDSALYLCASSLGGPFGTEAFFGQGTRLTVV.

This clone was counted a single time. CDR3 nucleotides: TGCGCCAGCAGCCCAGGACAGGGTTTAAACACTGAAGCTTTCTTT. The encoded protein is CASSPGQGLNTEAFF. The rearrangement uses TRBV5-1 and TRBJ1-1; 8 positions agree with TRBD1. Germline V gene data show CDR1 as SGHRS and CDR2 as YFSETQ. This CDR3 comprises 15 residues. V gave up 4 bases and J gave up 2 bases; unmatched junction bases: 7.

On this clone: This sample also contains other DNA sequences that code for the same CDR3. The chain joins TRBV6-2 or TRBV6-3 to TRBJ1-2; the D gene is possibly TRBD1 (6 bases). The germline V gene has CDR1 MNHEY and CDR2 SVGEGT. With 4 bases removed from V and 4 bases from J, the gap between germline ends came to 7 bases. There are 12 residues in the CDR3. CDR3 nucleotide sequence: TGTGCCAGCAGTTTGGACAGCTATGGCTACACCTTC. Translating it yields CASSLDSYGYTF.

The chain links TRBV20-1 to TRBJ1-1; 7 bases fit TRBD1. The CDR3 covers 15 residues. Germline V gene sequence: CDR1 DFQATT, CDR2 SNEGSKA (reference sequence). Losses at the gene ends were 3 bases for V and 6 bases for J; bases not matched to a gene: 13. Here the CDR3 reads CSASVTGIGNSEAFF. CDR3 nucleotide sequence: TGCAGTGCTAGTGTGACAGGGATCGGCAACTCTGAAGCTTTCTTT.

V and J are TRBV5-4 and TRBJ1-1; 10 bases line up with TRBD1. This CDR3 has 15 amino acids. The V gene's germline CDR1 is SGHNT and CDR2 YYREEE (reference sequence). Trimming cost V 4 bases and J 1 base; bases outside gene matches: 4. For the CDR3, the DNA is TGTGCCAGCAGCCTACGGGACAGGGGGAACACTGAAGCTTTCTTT. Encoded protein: CASSLRDRGNTEAFF. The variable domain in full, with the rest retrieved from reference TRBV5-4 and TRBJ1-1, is ETGVTQSPTHLIKTRGQQVTLRCSSQSGHNTVSWYQQALGQGPQFIFQYYREEENGRGNFPPRFSGLQFPNYSSELNVNALELDDSALYLCASSLRDRGNTEAFFGQGTRLTVV.

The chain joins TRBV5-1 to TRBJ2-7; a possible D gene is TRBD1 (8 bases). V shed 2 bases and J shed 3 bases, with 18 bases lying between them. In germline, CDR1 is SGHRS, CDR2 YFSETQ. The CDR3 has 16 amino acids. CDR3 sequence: CASSFPQGGGFYEQYF. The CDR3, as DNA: TGCGCCAGCAGCTTCCCACAGGGGGGGGGCTTCTACGAGCAGTACTTC.

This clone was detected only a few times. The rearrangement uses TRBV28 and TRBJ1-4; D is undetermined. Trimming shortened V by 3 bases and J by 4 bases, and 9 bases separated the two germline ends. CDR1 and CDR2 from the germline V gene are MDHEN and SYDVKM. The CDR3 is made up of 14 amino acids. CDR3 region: CASSLVRDNEKLFF. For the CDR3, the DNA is TGTGCCAGCAGTTTGGTGCGGGATAATGAAAAACTGTTTTTT.

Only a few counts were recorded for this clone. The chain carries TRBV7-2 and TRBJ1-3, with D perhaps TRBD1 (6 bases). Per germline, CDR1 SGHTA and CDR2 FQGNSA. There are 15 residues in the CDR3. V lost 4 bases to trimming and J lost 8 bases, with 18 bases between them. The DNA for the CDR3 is TGTGCCAGCAGCTCCCAGGGCAGGGGAATAGACACCATATATTTT. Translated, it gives CASSSQGRGIDTIYF.